One and the same sample provided the 25 T cell receptor beta chains below, sequenced in a study of T-cell memory formation after mild COVID-19. TCRdb redid the calling of the 5' RACE reads with MiXCR, one entry per CDR3 protein. Among around 220,000 distinct CDR3 sequences listed, about a sixth were seen once. Sequenced sample: PBMCs or a T cell subset sorted from them (not recorded which). These receptors were collected from a young man who had mild COVID-19 (a few samples of this study predate the infection). Cell type and time point are not known.

The genes are TRBV4-1 and TRBJ1-6, with 7 nucleotides matching TRBD1. Germline V gene lookup returns CDR1 MGHRA and CDR2 YSYEKL. V shed 1 base, J shed 6 bases, and the junction held 6 bases outside the gene matches. This CDR3 has 16 amino acids. CDR3 sequence (DNA): TGCGCCAGCAGCCAAGTAACCGGGACAGTTAATTCACCCCTCCACTTT. Translated, it gives CASSQVTGTVNSPLHF.

This clonotype was counted a few times. This chain joins TRBV18 and TRBJ1-1; tentative D call: TRBD1 (5 bases). Trimming left V 7 bases short and J 1 base short, with 10 bases between. Per germline, CDR1 KGHSH and CDR2 LQKENI. CDR3 size: 13 residues. The CDR3 DNA follows: TGTGCCAGCTTACAGGCGGAGAACACTGAAGCTTTCTTT. Translated: CASLQAENTEAFF.

The chain carries TRBV2 and TRBJ2-1, with unresolved D. Trimming pared 9 bases from V and 0 bases from J, leaving 15 bases between. This CDR3 has 15 amino acids. CDR1 is SNHLY, CDR2 FYNNEI, per germline. This CDR3 is CASSTDLSSYNEQFF. The DNA for the CDR3 is TGTGCCAGTTCAACGGACCTGAGCTCCTACAATGAGCAGTTCTTC.

This clonotype was seen a few times. The genes are TRBV5-1 and TRBJ2-3, with TRBD2 matching 12 bases. Looked up from germline, CDR1 is SGHRS and CDR2 is YFSETQ. The junction had 4 bases not matched to a gene; V was cut back by 4 bases and J by 1 base. CDR3 length: 16 amino acids. The CDR3 loop is CASSEGLAGRTDTQYF. DNA of the CDR3: TGCGCCAGCAGCGAAGGACTAGCGGGACGCACAGATACGCAGTATTTT.

The chain recombines TRBV12-3 or TRBV12-4 with TRBJ1-4; unclear D gene. Trimming pared 3 bases from V and 8 bases from J, leaving 10 bases between. The CDR3 extends over 13 amino acids. This CDR3 is CASSFFEGEKLFF. CDR3 nucleotide sequence: TGTGCCAGCAGTTTCTTCGAAGGGGAAAAACTGTTTTTT.

V gene TRBV7-2 combines with J gene TRBJ1-1; D call uncertain. Trimming removed 2 bases from V and 1 base from J, with 11 bases in between. The length of the CDR3 is 15 residues. The V gene's germline CDR1 is SGHTA and CDR2 FQGNSA. The CDR3 DNA follows: TGTGCCAGCAGCTTATATACGGTACAGAACACTGAAGCTTTCTTT. It is translated as CASSLYTVQNTEAFF.

V is TRBV18 and J is TRBJ2-5, with a tentative D call TRBD1 (6 bases). This CDR3 is 15 amino acids long. Per germline, CDR1 KGHSH and CDR2 LQKENI. Between the trimmed V and J ends, which lost 1 base and 5 bases, there was a span of 14 bases. CDR3 in DNA: TGTGCCAGCTCACCACTCACAGGGAGTTTGGAGACCCAGTACTTC. This codes for CASSPLTGSLETQYF.

The chain is built from TRBV28 and TRBJ1-5; possible D gene TRBD1, 5 bases. The CDR3 consists of 18 residues. V dropped 3 bases and J dropped 2 bases, with 20 bases sitting between them. In germline, CDR1 is MDHEN, CDR2 SYDVKM. CDR3 nucleotides: TGTGCCAGCAGTTTTGAGGGGAGTAGGAGGAAGGGCAATCAGCCCCAGCATTTT. Amino acids: CASSFEGSRRKGNQPQHF.

There are a few counts of this clonotype. V and J are TRBV7-2 and TRBJ2-5; weak D call: TRBD2 (5 bases). This CDR3 comprises 11 residues. Germline V CDR1 and CDR2: SGHTA, FQGNSA. The CDR3 nucleotides read TGTGCACGGGGATCGGGAGAGACCCAGTACTTC. It encodes CARGSGETQYF.

This clonotype has a count of ten or more. The V and J genes are TRBV7-9 and TRBJ1-4; D gene unclear. Germline V CDR1 and CDR2: SEHNR, FQNEAQ (reference sequence). The CDR3 totals 10 residues. Trimming took 5 bases from V and 7 from J, leaving 2 bases between them. Here the CDR3 DNA reads TGTGCCAGCAGCGGTGAAAAACTGTTTTTT. This codes for CASSGEKLFF.

This sequence joins TRBV7-9 and TRBJ2-4; D is possibly TRBD2 (6 bases). Germline lookup yields CDR1 SEHNR and CDR2 FQNEAQ (reference sequence). V was trimmed by 5 bases and J by 5 bases, leaving 7 bases between them. The CDR3 is 12 residues long. CDR3 DNA sequence: TGTGCCAGCAGCCCGGGGGAAAACATTCAGTACTTC. It codes for CASSPGENIQYF.

This clonotype has at least ten counts. CDR3 in DNA: TGTGCCAGCAGCTTAGGACGGGGTGAAGGTGCCCAGTACTTC. This codes for CASSLGRGEGAQYF. The chain has TRBV7-2 and TRBJ2-5; TRBD2 is a possible D gene (5 bases). Germline V CDR1 and CDR2: SGHTA, FQGNSA. The V end lost 1 base, the J end lost 9 bases, and 15 bases lay between the germline ends. The CDR3 is 14 amino acids.

At least ten counts were recorded for this clonotype. The chain recombines TRBV27 with TRBJ2-3, with TRBD1 identical over 8 bases. The length of the CDR3 is 13 residues. After removal of 8 bases from V and 4 bases from J, the junction contained 5 bases not matched to a gene. The V gene's germline CDR1 is MNHEY and CDR2 SMNVEV (reference sequence). CDR3 in amino acids: CASWAGGADTQYF. The CDR3 coding sequence is TGTGCCAGCTGGGCAGGGGGCGCAGATACGCAGTATTTT.

This clonotype was seen only a few times. The chain joins TRBV3-1 to TRBJ1-5, with D possibly TRBD1 on 6 matching bases. This CDR3 comprises 12 residues. V shed 6 bases and J shed 7 bases, with 10 bases lying between them. CDR1 is LGHDT and CDR2 is YNNKEL in the germline V gene (reference sequence). CDR3: CASSSDRQPQHF. CDR3 nucleotide sequence: TGTGCCAGCAGTTCGGACAGACAGCCCCAGCATTTT.

This chain connects TRBV6-5 to TRBJ2-1; 8 nucleotides match TRBD2. This CDR3 has 15 residues. Germline V lookup: CDR1 MNHEY, CDR2 SVGAGI. With V trimmed by 5 bases and J by 4 bases, 7 bases remained unmatched. As DNA, the CDR3 is TGTGCCAGCAGTAGTAAGCGGGGGACGTACAATGAGCAGTTCTTC. It specifies CASSSKRGTYNEQFF.

This chain uses TRBV7-7 with TRBJ1-2; 7 nucleotides align to TRBD1. Germline CDR1 reads SSHAT; CDR2 reads FNYEAQ (reference sequence). The CDR3 runs to 18 residues. The junction had 18 bases not matched to a gene; V was cut back by 0 bases and J by 8 bases. This CDR3 is CASSLALKGARNAGGYTF. The DNA of the CDR3 is TGTGCCAGCAGCTTAGCTCTAAAGGGGGCGAGAAACGCGGGAGGCTACACCTTC.

This chain connects TRBV5-1 to TRBJ2-3, with TRBD2 matching over 9 bases. J gave up 2 bases and V 4 bases, and 5 bases lay outside the gene matches. The CDR3 is 15 residues long. Looked up from germline, CDR1 is SGHRS and CDR2 is YFSETQ. CDR3 amino acids: CASSNAGGDTDTQYF. The DNA of the CDR3 is TGCGCCAGCAGCAACGCGGGGGGGGACACAGATACGCAGTATTTT.

The V gene is TRBV5-1, the J gene TRBJ1-1; 12 positions match TRBD1. Germline V gene sequence: CDR1 SGHRS, CDR2 YFSETQ. The trim removed 3 bases at V and 6 bases at J, leaving 3 bases unmatched. This CDR3 comprises 14 residues. The DNA for the CDR3 is TGCGCCAGCAGCTCTGGGACAGGGGGCTCTGAAGCTTTCTTT. Residues: CASSSGTGGSEAFF.

The chain recombines TRBV7-7 with TRBJ2-1; 9 bases are a match to TRBD1. The CDR3 contains 14 residues. Germline-derived CDR1 and CDR2 are SSHAT and FNYEAQ (reference sequence). Trimming removed 5 bases from V and 10 bases from J; junction bases left unmatched: 9. CDR3 nucleotides: TGTGCCAGCAGCACCGGACAGGGGAATAGCGAGCAGTTCTTC. Its translation: CASSTGQGNSEQFF.

The V and J genes are TRBV5-4 and TRBJ2-1; TRBD2 aligns across 9 bases. The CDR3 covers 15 residues. The germline V gene has CDR1 SGHNT and CDR2 YYREEE (reference sequence). V gave up 0 bases and J gave up 7 bases; unmatched junction bases: 5. CDR3 residues: CASSLVQRGENEQFF. CDR3 nucleotide sequence: TGTGCCAGCAGCTTGGTCCAGCGGGGGGAGAATGAGCAGTTCTTC.

This clonotype has a handful of counts. The chain is built from TRBV27 and TRBJ1-2; D remains ambiguous. The length of the CDR3 is 13 residues. V lost 10 bases to trimming and J lost 4 bases, with 16 bases between them. Germline loops: CDR1 MNHEY, CDR2 SMNVEV (reference sequence). This CDR3 is CATSLEPRYGYTF. In DNA form, the CDR3 reads TGTGCCACCTCTCTCGAGCCCCGCTATGGCTACACCTTC.

The chain recombines TRBV10-1 with TRBJ2-1; D is unresolved. The CDR3 sequence is 15 residues long. The V gene's germline CDR1 is WNHNN and CDR2 SYGVQD (reference sequence). V lost 0 bases and J 8 bases, leaving 14 bases between the germline ends. The CDR3 coding sequence is TGCGCCAGCAGTGAGTCCGGAAGGGTTGTCGATGAGCAGTTCTTC. Its translation: CASSESGRVVDEQFF.

This clonotype was seen more than once but under ten times. The chain employs TRBV2 and TRBJ2-1; D tentatively fits TRBD1 or TRBD2 (5 bases each). The CDR3 is 16 amino acids. Trimming removed 4 bases from V and 6 bases from J, with 19 bases in between. Looked up from germline, CDR1 is SNHLY and CDR2 is FYNNEI. CDR3 region: CASSGLPGRTFNEQFF. The CDR3 coding sequence is TGTGCCAGCAGTGGCCTCCCGGGACGGACTTTCAATGAGCAGTTCTTC.

This clonotype has just a few counts. The chain links TRBV7-6 to TRBJ2-3; possibly TRBD2 for D (7 bases). The CDR3 consists of 16 residues. The germline CDR1 and CDR2 sequences are SGHVS and FNYEAQ. The V and J ends lost 5 bases and 3 bases respectively, with 18 bases between them. CDR3 loop: CASSPLGGRGTDTQYF. The CDR3 region has the DNA TGTGCCAGCAGCCCCCTGGGGGGGCGGGGGACAGATACGCAGTATTTT.

The chain has TRBV20-1 and TRBJ1-1; 9 nucleotides align to TRBD1. This CDR3 is 15 amino acids long. Germline V lookup: CDR1 DFQATT, CDR2 SNEGSKA (reference sequence). Germline trimming cut 2 bases from V and 4 bases from J; bases unmatched to any gene: 8. The CDR3 reads CSARRPGQGTTEAFF. CDR3 coding DNA: TGCAGTGCTAGACGACCGGGACAGGGAACCACTGAAGCTTTCTTT.